This T cell receptor beta chain appears in the sequencing data of a study of spatial heterogeneity in lung cancer. In the library, each TCR cDNA molecule bore its own unique molecular identifier. MiXCR, applied by TCRdb to the 5' RACE reads, yields one record per CDR3 protein. The top ten hold about 16% of the sample, which has 55,000 to 75,000 distinct CDR3 sequences, more than 7% seen once. In the case of this clonotype: Antigen specificity is unknown.

Trimming removed 2 bases from V and 4 bases from J, with 11 bases in between. The CDR3 consists of 14 residues. Per the germline V gene, CDR1 is MGHDK and CDR2 is SYGVNS. Time point noted: sample taken at primary tumor resection. Tumor, nontumor lung or frozen PBMC supplied whole RNA that was sequenced unsorted. Study-wide results and caveats: Ubiquitous expanded tumor TCRs were observed in blood more at resection than follow-up.

The J gene is TRBJ2-5, the V gene TRBV25-1, with D tentatively TRBD2 (6 bases). This receptor was obtained from a female donor with early-stage non-small cell lung cancer. This specimen consisted of PBMCs, obtained at surgery. DNA of the CDR3: TGTGCCAGCAGTGAAGTCGGGGGAGGAGAGACCCAGTACTTC. Protein: CASSEVGGGETQYF.